The 27 T cell receptor beta chains in this list originate from one sample, sequenced in a study of blood T cell repertoires in COVID-19. Repertoires were generated with immunoSEQ multiplex PCR, while TCRdb's copy carries only in-frame clones and drops some. The table has under 200,000 clones, roughly 91% seen once. The sequenced material came from peripheral blood. The source is a man between 40 and 49 years old with active or convalescent COVID-19.

The chain recombines TRBV5-4 with TRBJ2-1; possibly TRBD2 for D (6 bases). The germline V and J ends were trimmed by 0 bases and 2 bases, with 12 bases remaining between them. From germline, CDR1 is SGHNT and CDR2 YYREEE (reference sequence). This CDR3 has 16 amino acids. This CDR3 reads CASSLEPGVPYNEQFF. The DNA of the CDR3 is TGTGCCAGCAGCTTGGAGCCGGGAGTGCCCTACAATGAGCAGTTCTTC.

This clone was seen many times. The V gene is TRBV9, the J gene TRBJ2-2; tentatively, D is TRBD2 (6 bases). V gave up 0 bases and J gave up 4 bases, with 7 bases separating them. CDR1 and CDR2 from the germline V gene are SGDLS and YYNGEE. This CDR3 is 14 amino acids long. The CDR3 loop reads CASSVGRVTGELFF. CDR3 sequence (DNA): TGTGCCAGCAGCGTAGGGAGGGTCACCGGGGAGCTGTTTTTT. The whole variable domain, filled in from reference TRBV9 and TRBJ2-2, reads DSGVTQTPKHLITATGQRVTLRCSPRSGDLSVYWYQQSLDQGLQFLIQYYNGEERAKGNILERFSAQQFPDLHSELNLSSLELGDSALYFCASSVGRVTGELFFGEGSRLTVL.

The chain couples TRBV7-9 to TRBJ1-1; D is ambiguous. CDR1 is SEHNR, CDR2 FQNEAQ, per germline (reference sequence). V was clipped by 2 bases and J by 5 bases, with 6 bases between them. The CDR3 is made up of 12 amino acids. The CDR3 here is CASSLLLTEAFF. CDR3 sequence (DNA): TGTGCCAGCAGCTTATTGTTAACTGAAGCTTTCTTT.

The V call is TRBV19, the J call TRBJ2-5; the D gene is possibly TRBD2 (5 bases). V was trimmed by 5 bases and J by 5 bases, leaving 9 bases between them. This CDR3 is built from 12 residues. CDR1 is LNHDA and CDR2 is SQIVND in the germline V gene (reference sequence). The CDR3 here is CASSPGWETQYF. The CDR3 nucleotides read TGTGCCAGTAGTCCGGGGTGGGAGACCCAGTACTTC.

DNA of the CDR3: TGTGCCAGCAGTGAGGAGACCACAGGGTATGGCTACACCTTC. This encodes CASSEETTGYGYTF. V is TRBV6-1 and J is TRBJ1-2, with a possible D match to TRBD1 (6 bases). Per germline, CDR1 MNHNS and CDR2 SASEGT. Trimming took off 3 bases at V and 5 bases at J, with 13 bases between the two ends. The CDR3 totals 14 residues.

This clone showed up just once. The chain employs TRBV19 and TRBJ1-1, with D perhaps matching TRBD1 (6 bases). The CDR3 contains 15 residues. Germline V lookup: CDR1 LNHDA, CDR2 SQIVND (reference sequence). V lost 10 bases and J 1 base, leaving 19 bases between the germline ends. The CDR3 spells CATNNRDGWNTEAFF. DNA of the CDR3: TGTGCCACTAATAACAGGGACGGCTGGAACACTGAAGCTTTCTTT.

This rearrangement joins TRBV5-1 to TRBJ1-4; the D gene is possibly TRBD1 (5 bases). This CDR3 spans 15 amino acids. Trimming took off 1 base at V and 3 bases at J, with 10 bases between the two ends. Germline V gene lookup returns CDR1 SGHRS and CDR2 YFSETQ. CDR3 sequence reads: CASSLTGSANEKLFF. CDR3 sequence (DNA): TGCGCCAGCAGCTTGACAGGCTCTGCTAATGAAAAACTGTTTTTT.

V and J are TRBV3-1 (or the pseudogene TRBV3-2) and TRBJ2-6; 7 bases map to TRBD1. V shed 1 base and J 4 bases; nucleotides not matched to a gene: 16. CDR3 length: 20 amino acids. Germline assignment: CDR1 LGHDT and CDR2 YNNKEL (reference sequence). The DNA of the CDR3 is TGTGCCAGCAGCCAAGTCAACAGGGGCAGCCTGACGCGGGGGGCCAACGTCCTGACTTTC. This encodes CASSQVNRGSLTRGANVLTF.

V is TRBV9 and J is TRBJ2-3, with TRBD2 as a possible D gene (7 bases). Germline values: CDR1 SGDLS, CDR2 YYNGEE. CDR3 size: 13 residues. The V gene lost 7 bases and the J gene lost 3 bases, with 12 bases spanning the gap. CDR3 in DNA: TGTGCCAGCGGGGGGGCGGGAACAGATACGCAGTATTTT. Translated, it gives CASGGAGTDTQYF.

The CDR3 reads CASSLYGTAGAAEAFF. In nucleotides, the CDR3 is TGTGCCAGCAGCTTATACGGAACCGCAGGGGCTGCTGAAGCTTTCTTT. The chain has TRBV11-3 and TRBJ1-1, with D maybe TRBD1 (6 bases). Germline V gene data show CDR1 as SGHNT and CDR2 as YENEEA. The CDR3 sequence is 16 residues long. Trimming took off 2 bases at V and 6 bases at J, with 19 bases between the two ends. The whole variable domain, remainder taken from reference TRBV11-3 and TRBJ1-1, is EAGVVQSPRYKIIEKKQPVAFWCNPISGHNTLYWYLQNLGQGPELLIRYENEEAVDDSQLPKDRFSAERLKGVDSTLKIQPAELGDSAVYLCASSLYGTAGAAEAFFGQGTRLTVV.

The chain couples TRBV19 to TRBJ1-1, with 9 bases identical to TRBD1. Losses at the gene ends were 6 bases for V and 1 base for J; bases not matched to a gene: 9. Germline V gene sequence: CDR1 LNHDA, CDR2 SQIVND (reference sequence). CDR3 length: 16 amino acids. Here the CDR3 DNA reads TGTGCCAGTAGCCCGGGACAGGGTAGGAGGAACACTGAAGCTTTCTTT. Protein: CASSPGQGRRNTEAFF. Looking up the rest from reference TRBV19 and TRBJ1-1 gives the full variable domain: DGGITQSPKYLFRKEGQNVTLSCEQNLNHDAMYWYRQDPGQGLRLIYYSQIVNDFQKGDIAEGYSVSREKKESFPLTVTSAQKNPTAFYLCASSPGQGRRNTEAFFGQGTRLTVV.

The chain employs TRBV30 and TRBJ1-2; 11 bases map to TRBD1. Germline CDR1 is GTSNPN and CDR2 is SVGIG (reference sequence). This CDR3 contains 15 residues. J gave up 7 bases and V 8 bases, and 15 bases lay outside the gene matches. CDR3 sequence reads: CAAQIWTGGISGYTF. The CDR3, as DNA: TGTGCCGCACAAATATGGACAGGGGGCATCTCTGGCTACACCTTC.

The chain couples TRBV5-1 to TRBJ1-1; 7 bases map to TRBD1. The CDR3 is 15 residues long. The V and J ends lost 2 bases and 0 bases, in that order; junction bases with no gene match: 4. Germline V lookup: CDR1 SGHRS, CDR2 YFSETQ. CDR3: CASSFRQGLNTEAFF. DNA for the CDR3: TGCGCCAGCAGCTTCCGACAGGGCCTGAACACTGAAGCTTTCTTT.

V usage is TRBV6-2 or TRBV6-3 and J usage is TRBJ1-1; 8 bases agree with TRBD1. The CDR3 is 14 amino acids. V lost 5 bases, J lost 4 bases, and 6 bases stayed unmatched. The germline gives CDR1 MNHEY, CDR2 SVGEGT. Here the CDR3 DNA reads TGTGCCAGCAGTCAACGGACAGGGTTCACTGAAGCTTTCTTT. This sequence encodes CASSQRTGFTEAFF.

The chain carries TRBV28 and TRBJ1-2; 11 bases are shared with TRBD1. The CDR3 contains 20 residues. Trimming at V came to 6 bases and at J to 0 bases, leaving 18 bases not matched to a gene. Germline lookup yields CDR1 MDHEN and CDR2 SYDVKM. The CDR3 loop reads CASSPIVDWDRGAANYGYTF. DNA for the CDR3: TGTGCCAGCAGCCCAATAGTCGATTGGGACAGGGGGGCCGCTAACTATGGCTACACCTTC.

V gene TRBV28 combines with J gene TRBJ2-7, with 9 bases that match TRBD1. CDR3 length: 15 residues. CDR1 is MDHEN, CDR2 SYDVKM, per germline. V lost 9 bases and J lost 6; bases outside the gene matches: 15. This CDR3 is CASRLPGQGHPEQYF. CDR3 sequence (DNA): TGTGCCAGTCGACTGCCGGGACAGGGACATCCCGAGCAGTACTTC.

This chain links TRBV5-1 with TRBJ2-2, with D possibly TRBD2 on 6 matching bases. V was trimmed by 3 bases and J by 2 bases, leaving 8 bases between them. The CDR3 has 14 amino acids. In germline, CDR1 is SGHRS, CDR2 YFSETQ. CDR3 coding DNA: TGCGCCAGCAGCTGGACTATCAACACCGGGGAGCTGTTTTTT. Translating it yields CASSWTINTGELFF.

In DNA, the CDR3 is TGTGCCAGCAGTTATATTCGGTTCAGGGGGAACACTGAAGCTTTCTTT. It codes for CASSYIRFRGNTEAFF. The gene calls are TRBV6-5 and TRBJ1-1; weak D call: TRBD1 (6 bases). V was shortened by 3 bases and J by 1 base, with 15 bases between the two germline ends. Germline V CDR1 and CDR2: MNHEY, SVGAGI. This CDR3 has 16 residues.

V gene TRBV30 combines with J gene TRBJ2-3; maybe TRBD1 (5 bases). CDR3 size: 15 residues. In germline, CDR1 is GTSNPN, CDR2 SVGIG (reference sequence). V was pared by 0 bases and J by 5 bases, with 15 bases between. The CDR3 sequence: CAWSVITGLQDTQYF. CDR3 nucleotide sequence: TGTGCCTGGAGTGTAATAACAGGCCTTCAAGATACGCAGTATTTT.

The V and J genes are TRBV18 and TRBJ2-1, with TRBD2 identical over 12 bases. Germline V lookup: CDR1 KGHSH, CDR2 LQKENI. The CDR3 covers 18 residues. Trimming at V came to 2 bases and at J to 6 bases, leaving 11 bases not matched to a gene. The CDR3 here is CASSPGGLAGGEGNEQFF. In nucleotides, the CDR3 is TGTGCCAGCTCACCAGGGGGACTAGCGGGCGGAGAGGGCAATGAGCAGTTCTTC.

The chain is built from TRBV3-1 (or the pseudogene TRBV3-2) and TRBJ2-3; TRBD2 matches at 11 bases. J lost 7 bases, V lost 4 bases, and 7 bases had no gene match. Germline lookup yields CDR1 LGHDT and CDR2 YNNKEL (reference sequence). This CDR3 is 15 amino acids long. The DNA for the CDR3 is TGTGCCAGCAGCCTTAGCGGGGGGGGAGCGAATACGCAGTATTTT. It yields the protein CASSLSGGGANTQYF.

In this sample, this clone turned up a few times. The genes are TRBV4-1 and TRBJ1-5; a weak D match, TRBD1 (5 bases). The CDR3 spans 14 residues. V dropped 2 bases and J dropped 7 bases, with 12 bases sitting between them. Germline loops: CDR1 MGHRA, CDR2 YSYEKL. CDR3 nucleotide sequence: TGCGCCAGCAGCCAAATGTTATCAGGGCAGCCCCAGCATTTT. Protein: CASSQMLSGQPQHF.

This clone was seen a few times. V is TRBV11-2 and J is TRBJ1-1; D is possibly TRBD1 (5 bases). V was trimmed by 6 bases and J by 5 bases, leaving 7 bases between them. There are 11 residues in the CDR3. Germline V gene sequence: CDR1 SGHAT, CDR2 FQNNGV. CDR3: CASSRGTEAFF. The CDR3 DNA reads TGTGCCAGCAGTAGGGGTACTGAAGCTTTCTTT.

This clone was found a few times. The V call is TRBV3-1 (or the pseudogene TRBV3-2), the J call TRBJ1-5, with a tentative D call TRBD1 (5 bases). This CDR3 is built from 14 residues. Trimming left V 3 bases short and J 5 bases short, with 11 bases between. CDR1 and CDR2 from the germline V gene are LGHDT and YNNKEL (reference sequence). CDR3 protein: CASSQRQGHQPQHF. The CDR3, as DNA: TGTGCCAGCAGCCAGCGGCAGGGCCATCAGCCCCAGCATTTT.

This clone showed up just once. The chain links TRBV29-1 to TRBJ1-1, with a weak D call TRBD1 (6 bases). The V end was cut by 7 bases, the J end by 3 bases, with 15 bases between. CDR3 length equals 13 residues. Germline V gene data show CDR1 as SQVTM and CDR2 as ANQGSEA. The CDR3 is CSASLEGDTEAFF. The DNA of the CDR3 is TGCAGCGCTAGCCTCGAGGGGGACACTGAAGCTTTCTTT. The full variable domain, completed using reference TRBV29-1 and TRBJ1-1, is SAVISQKPSRDICQRGTSLTIQCQVDSQVTMMFWYRQQPGQSLTLIATANQGSEATYESGFVIDKFPISRPNLTFSTLTVSNMSPEDSSIYLCSASLEGDTEAFFGQGTRLTVV.

This chain joins TRBV7-3 and TRBJ1-5; 9 bases are shared with TRBD1. CDR3 length equals 14 residues. Germline CDR1 and CDR2: SGHTA and FQGTGA. V trimming: 5 bases; J trimming: 7 bases; junction bases outside the gene matches: 6. The CDR3 DNA is TGTGCCAGCAGCCCGACAGGGGGAGACCAGCCCCAGCATTTT. It codes for CASSPTGGDQPQHF.

The gene calls are TRBV30 and TRBJ1-5; 7 bases are a match to TRBD1. The CDR3 extends over 13 amino acids. V lost 6 bases to trimming and J lost 3 bases; unmatched junction nucleotides: 5. The V gene's germline CDR1 is GTSNPN and CDR2 SVGIG (reference sequence). CDR3 residues: CACQTGDNQPQHF. In DNA, the CDR3 is TGTGCCTGCCAAACAGGGGACAATCAGCCCCAGCATTTT.